This T cell receptor beta chain was recorded in a study of cytomegalovirus exposure and HLA in healthy donors. The study ran its PCR with 60 Vbeta and 13 Jbeta primers. Using immunoSEQ multiplex PCR, the repertoire was profiled, and TCRdb retains in-frame clones only, with some absent. The table shows tens of thousands of clones, with about 79% occurring only once. Germline V CDR1 and CDR2: MGHRA, YSYEKL. V lost 0 bases and J lost 3, with 17 bases in between. The CDR3 is 17 amino acids. The sequence came from a male donor in good health and CMV-seropositive. This chain links TRBV4-1 with TRBJ1-1; D is ambiguous. The sequencing input was PBMCs. The CDR3 DNA follows: TGCGCCAGCAGCCAAGAACGGTTTCGGCAGGCTCACACTGAAGCTTTCTTT. Translating it yields CASSQERFRQAHTEAFF.